Sequencing of this T cell receptor beta chain was carried out in a study of blood T cell repertoires in COVID-19. Study background: The United States, Italy and Spain provided the acute and convalescent COVID-19 samples. Nucleic acid was either cDNA or gDNA, and it came from T cells, B-cell-depleted T cells, or PBMCs.

Under the authors' procedure: Amplified reference gene primers provided the basis for estimating nucleated cell counts. Method: immunoSEQ multiplex PCR; TCRdb's copy keeps in-frame clones and lacks some. That table gives V, J and clone size, and the DNA gave D and trimming. The table lists some 250,000 clones, about 80% of them singletons, with roughly 9.6% in the top ten. V was cut by 1 base and J by 3 bases, with 6 bases left in between. The CDR3 runs 13 residues. Germline V lookup: CDR1 LGHDT, CDR2 YNNKEL (reference sequence). Regarding this clone: Other nucleotide sequences from this sample produce the same CDR3.

This clonotype was sampled from an elderly woman with acute or convalescent COVID-19. The sequencing sample was made of peripheral blood. V gene TRBV3-1 (or the pseudogene TRBV3-2) combines with J gene TRBJ1-1; unclear D gene. CDR3 nucleotides: TGTGCCAGCAGCCAAGGGGCAGACACTGAAGCTTTCTTT. Translation gives CASSQGADTEAFF.